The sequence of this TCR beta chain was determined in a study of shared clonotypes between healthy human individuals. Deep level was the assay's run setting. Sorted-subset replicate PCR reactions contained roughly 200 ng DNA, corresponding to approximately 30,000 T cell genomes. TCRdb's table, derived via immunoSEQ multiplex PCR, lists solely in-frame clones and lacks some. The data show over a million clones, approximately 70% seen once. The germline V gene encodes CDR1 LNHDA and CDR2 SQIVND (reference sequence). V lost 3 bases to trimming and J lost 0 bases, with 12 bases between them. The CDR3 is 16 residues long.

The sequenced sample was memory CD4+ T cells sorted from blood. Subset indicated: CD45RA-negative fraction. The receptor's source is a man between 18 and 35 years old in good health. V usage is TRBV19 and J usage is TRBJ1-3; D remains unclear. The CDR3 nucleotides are TGTGCCAGTAGTATTTCCACGGTTCCCTCTGGAAACACCATATATTTT. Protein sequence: CASSISTVPSGNTIYF.